What follows describes a single TCR beta chain. Its antigen remains unidentified. Attached unique molecular identifiers marked individual cDNA molecules. TCRdb reanalysed the 5' RACE reads using MiXCR and keeps one entry per CDR3 protein. The table lists tens of thousands of distinct CDR3 sequences, around 3.3% of them singletons, with 4.5% to 6% in the top ten. V was trimmed by 4 bases and J by 3 bases, leaving 9 bases between them. CDR1 and CDR2 from the germline V gene are SEHNR and FQNEAQ (reference sequence). There are 13 residues in the CDR3. This record belongs to a study of early T cells in non-severe SARS-CoV-2 infection. Overall study: RNA in bulk from unsorted whole blood was sequenced, and chains were unpaired.

Whole-study findings and limits: The matching step, a VDJdb search, favored anti-spike CD8 responses and missed private and CD4 specificities.

The sequenced sample was whole blood. The receptor's source is an adult who was a healthcare worker with PCR-confirmed SARS-CoV-2 infection or an uninfected control (not recorded which). The V call is TRBV7-9, the J call TRBJ1-1; D is perhaps TRBD1 (6 bases). The CDR3: CASSYRADTEAFF. As DNA, the CDR3 is TGTGCCAGCAGCTACAGGGCTGACACTGAAGCTTTCTTT.